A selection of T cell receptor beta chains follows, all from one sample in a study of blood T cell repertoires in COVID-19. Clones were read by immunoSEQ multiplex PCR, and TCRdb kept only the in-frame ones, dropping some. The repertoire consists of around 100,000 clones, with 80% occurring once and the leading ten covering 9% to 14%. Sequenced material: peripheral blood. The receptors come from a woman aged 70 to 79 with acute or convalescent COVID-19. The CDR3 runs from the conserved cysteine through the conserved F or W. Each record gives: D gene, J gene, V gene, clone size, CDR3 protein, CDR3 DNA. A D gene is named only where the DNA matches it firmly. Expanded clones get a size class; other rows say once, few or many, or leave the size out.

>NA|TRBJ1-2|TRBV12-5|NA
CASGLVGVTNGYTF
TGTGCTAGTGGTTTGGTCGGGGTAACGAACGGCTACACCTTC
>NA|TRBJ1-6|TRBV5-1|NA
CASSLEGNNNSPLHF
TGCGCCAGCAGCTTGGAGGGGAATAATAATTCACCCCTCCACTTT
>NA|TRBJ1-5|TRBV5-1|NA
CASRGGDRGFQPQHF
TGCGCCAGCAGAGGGGGGGATAGAGGGTTTCAGCCCCAGCATTTT
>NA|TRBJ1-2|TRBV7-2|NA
CASRREGVSGYTF
TGTGCCAGCAGACGAGAGGGGGTTTCTGGCTACACCTTC
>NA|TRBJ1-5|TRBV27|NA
CASSLHTGLGQPQHF
TGTGCCAGCAGTTTACACACAGGGCTGGGTCAGCCCCAGCATTTT
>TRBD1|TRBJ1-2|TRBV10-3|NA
CAISGPDRERVGYTF
TGTGCCATCAGTGGGCCGGACAGGGAGAGGGTTGGCTACACCTTC
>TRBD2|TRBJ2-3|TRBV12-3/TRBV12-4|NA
CAIGLAGTTQYF
TGTGCAATAGGGCTAGCGGGGACTACGCAGTATTTT
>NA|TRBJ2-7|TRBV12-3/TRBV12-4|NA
CASNRNGLSEQYF
TGTGCCAGCAACCGGAATGGACTAAGCGAGCAGTACTTC
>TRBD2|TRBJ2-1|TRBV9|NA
CASSVGAGEPYNEQFF
TGTGCCAGCAGCGTAGGGGCGGGGGAGCCATACAATGAGCAGTTCTTC
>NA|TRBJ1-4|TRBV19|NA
CASSITGAGVIGKLFF
TGTGCCAGTAGTATTACCGGGGCAGGGGTCATTGGAAAACTGTTTTTT
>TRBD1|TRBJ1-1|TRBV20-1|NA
CSAPDRGEAFF
TGCAGTGCTCCTGACAGGGGAGAAGCTTTCTTT
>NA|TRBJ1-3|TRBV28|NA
CASTSGGVGNTIYF
TGTGCCAGCACCTCCGGGGGGGTTGGAAACACCATATATTTT
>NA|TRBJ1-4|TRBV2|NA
CASSALSTASGEKLFF
TGTGCCAGCAGCGCCCTCTCGACCGCCTCGGGTGAAAAACTGTTTTTT
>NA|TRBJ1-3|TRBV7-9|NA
CASSLSGDTIYF
TGTGCCAGCAGCTTGAGTGGTGACACCATATATTTT
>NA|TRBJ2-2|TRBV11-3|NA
CASSGRGTGELFF
TGTGCCAGCAGCGGCAGAGGCACCGGGGAGCTGTTTTTT
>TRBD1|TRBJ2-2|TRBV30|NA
CAWADRGTGELFF
TGTGCCTGGGCCGACAGGGGGACCGGGGAGCTGTTTTTT
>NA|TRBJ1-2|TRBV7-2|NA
CAIGLTKGANYGYTF
TGTGCCATCGGGCTGACAAAAGGGGCTAACTATGGCTACACCTTC
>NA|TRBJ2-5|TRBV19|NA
CASSAGFETQYF
TGTGCCAGTAGTGCAGGGTTTGAGACCCAGTACTTC
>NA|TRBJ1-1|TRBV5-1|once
CASSPGTEAFF
TGCGCCAGCAGCCCGGGGACTGAAGCTTTCTTT
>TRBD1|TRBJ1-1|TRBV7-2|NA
CATNRGLNTEAFF
TGTGCCACAAACAGGGGCCTGAACACTGAAGCTTTCTTT
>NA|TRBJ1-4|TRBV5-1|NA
CASSQRSNEKLFF
TGCGCCAGCAGCCAGCGGAGTAATGAAAAACTGTTTTTT
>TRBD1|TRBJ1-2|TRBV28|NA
CASSSGGPYTF
TGTGCCAGCAGTTCAGGGGGCCCCTACACCTTC
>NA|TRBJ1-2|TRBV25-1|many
CATGASLGYTF
TGTGCCACTGGGGCAAGCCTTGGCTACACCTTC
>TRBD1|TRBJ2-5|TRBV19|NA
CASSTSGQAQVTQYF
TGTGCCAGTAGTACTTCCGGACAGGCCCAGGTGACCCAGTACTTC
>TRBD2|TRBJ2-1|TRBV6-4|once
CASSKAGGASNEQFF
TGTGCCAGCAGTAAAGCCGGGGGGGCGTCGAATGAGCAGTTCTTC
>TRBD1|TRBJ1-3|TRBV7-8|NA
CASSSSGTGYGNTIYF
TGTGCCAGCAGCTCATCCGGGACAGGGTATGGAAACACCATATATTTT
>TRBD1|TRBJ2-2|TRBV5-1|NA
CASSLTGGRTGELFF
TGCGCCAGCAGCTTAACAGGGGGACGCACCGGGGAGCTGTTTTTT
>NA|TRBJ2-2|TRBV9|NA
CASTFNTGELFF
TGTGCCAGCACCTTCAACACCGGGGAGCTGTTTTTT
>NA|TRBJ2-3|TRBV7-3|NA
CASSVIPGAKDTQYF
TGTGCCAGCAGCGTCATCCCAGGGGCTAAAGATACGCAGTATTTT
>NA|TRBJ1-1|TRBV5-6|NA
CASSLVGGAFF
TGTGCCAGCAGCTTGGTCGGCGGGGCTTTCTTT
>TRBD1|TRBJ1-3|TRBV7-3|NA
CASARTGGSGNTIYF
TGTGCCAGCGCTCGGACAGGTGGATCGGGAAACACCATATATTTT
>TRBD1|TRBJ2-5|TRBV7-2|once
CASRSTGEETQYF
TGTGCCAGCAGGTCTACAGGGGAAGAGACCCAGTACTTC
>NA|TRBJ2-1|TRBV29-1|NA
CSVESASNEQFF
TGCAGCGTTGAATCTGCTAGCAATGAGCAGTTCTTC
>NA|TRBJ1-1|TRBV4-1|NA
CASSRGAEAFF
TGCGCCAGCAGCCGGGGGGCTGAAGCTTTCTTT
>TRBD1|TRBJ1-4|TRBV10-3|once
CAIIRQGEHGATNEKLFF
TGTGCCATCATCAGACAGGGGGAACACGGCGCAACTAATGAAAAACTGTTTTTT
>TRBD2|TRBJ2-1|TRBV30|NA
CAWSRGLAVAYNEQFF
TGTGCCTGGAGTCGGGGACTAGCGGTGGCCTACAATGAGCAGTTCTTC
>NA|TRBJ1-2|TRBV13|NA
CASSFVRGTEGSGYTF
TGTGCCAGCAGCTTCGTCCGGGGGACGGAGGGGTCTGGCTACACCTTC
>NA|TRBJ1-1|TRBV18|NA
CASSSDLNTEAFF
TGTGCCAGCTCATCGGACTTGAACACTGAAGCTTTCTTT
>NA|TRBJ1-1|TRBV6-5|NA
CASTLRGSAEAFF
TGTGCCAGCACCCTACGGGGGTCGGCTGAAGCTTTCTTT
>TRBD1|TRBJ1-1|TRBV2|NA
CASSKQGASRGEAFF
TGTGCCAGCAGTAAGCAGGGGGCTTCCCGTGGTGAAGCTTTCTTT
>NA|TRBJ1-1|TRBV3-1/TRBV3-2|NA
CASSHSRNTEAFF
TGTGCCAGCAGCCATTCCCGGAACACTGAAGCTTTCTTT
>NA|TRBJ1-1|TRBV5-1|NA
CASSLGGGTEAFF
TGCGCCAGCAGCTTGGGTGGGGGCACCGAAGCTTTCTTT
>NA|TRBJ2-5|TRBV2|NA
CASRRTVQETQYF
TGTGCCAGCAGAAGGACAGTTCAAGAGACCCAGTACTTC
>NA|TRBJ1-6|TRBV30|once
CAWTTLSSYNSPLHF
TGTGCCTGGACAACTTTGAGCTCCTATAATTCACCCCTCCACTTT
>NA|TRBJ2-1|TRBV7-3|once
CASSLGLGGVSSYNEQFF
TGTGCCAGCAGCTTAGGTTTAGGCGGGGTAAGCTCCTACAATGAGCAGTTCTTC
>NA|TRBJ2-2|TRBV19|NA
CASSQQGPGELFF
TGTGCCAGTAGCCAACAGGGACCCGGGGAGCTGTTTTTT
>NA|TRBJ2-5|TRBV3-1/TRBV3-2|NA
CASSALGGLKETQYF
TGTGCCAGCAGCGCGCTGGGGGGTTTGAAAGAGACCCAGTACTTC
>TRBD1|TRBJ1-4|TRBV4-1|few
CAVGRDSNEKLFF
TGCGCCGTAGGCCGGGACAGTAATGAAAAACTGTTTTTT
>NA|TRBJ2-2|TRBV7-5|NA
CARSYHRGDHNTGELFF
TGTGCCAGAAGCTACCACCGGGGGGACCATAACACCGGGGAGCTGTTTTTT
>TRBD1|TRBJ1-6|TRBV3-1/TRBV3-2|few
CASSRQGVNNSPLHF
TGTGCCAGCAGTCGACAGGGGGTTAATAATTCACCCCTCCACTTT
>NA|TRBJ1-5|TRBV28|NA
CAAGVGVSQPQHF
TGTGCCGCGGGGGTGGGCGTTTCTCAGCCCCAGCATTTT
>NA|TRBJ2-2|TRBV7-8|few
CASSLSGSGELFF
TGTGCCAGCAGCTTATCGGGGTCCGGGGAGCTGTTTTTT
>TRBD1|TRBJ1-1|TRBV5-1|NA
CASSLEGRDRGMNTEAFF
TGCGCCAGCAGCTTGGAGGGGCGGGACAGGGGGATGAACACTGAAGCTTTCTTT
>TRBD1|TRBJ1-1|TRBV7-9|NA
CASSLAGGGNTEAFF
TGTGCCAGCAGCTTAGCAGGGGGCGGGAACACTGAAGCTTTCTTT
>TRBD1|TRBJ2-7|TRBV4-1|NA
CASSQEDHATGAGYEQYF
TGCGCCAGCAGCCAAGAGGACCACGCGACAGGGGCGGGCTACGAGCAGTACTTC
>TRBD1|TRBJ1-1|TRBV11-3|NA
CASSQSGGQGETEAFF
TGTGCCAGCAGCCAAAGTGGGGGACAGGGGGAAACTGAAGCTTTCTTT
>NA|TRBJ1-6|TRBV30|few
CAWSLAGANSNSPLHF
TGTGCCTGGAGTTTGGCAGGGGCAAATTCAAATTCACCCCTCCACTTT